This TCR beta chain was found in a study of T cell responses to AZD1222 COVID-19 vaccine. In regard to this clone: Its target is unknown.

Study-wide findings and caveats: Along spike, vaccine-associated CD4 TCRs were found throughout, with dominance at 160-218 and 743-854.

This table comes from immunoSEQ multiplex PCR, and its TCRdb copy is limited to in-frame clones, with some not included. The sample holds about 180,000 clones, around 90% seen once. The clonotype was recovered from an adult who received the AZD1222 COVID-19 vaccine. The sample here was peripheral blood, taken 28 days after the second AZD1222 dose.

DNA of the CDR3: TGTGCCAGTAGTATTGGACTAGCGGGGACAGATACGCAGTATTTT. It codes for CASSIGLAGTDTQYF. The V call is TRBV19, the J call TRBJ2-3, with 12 positions matching TRBD2. This CDR3 spans 15 amino acids. Losses at the gene ends were 3 bases for V and 3 bases for J; bases not matched to a gene: 1. Germline V CDR1 and CDR2: LNHDA, SQIVND (reference sequence).